This TCR beta chain was recorded in a study of shared T cell receptors in the human thymus. This CDR3 region has 16 residues. The table came from immunoSEQ multiplex PCR; TCRdb's copy has only in-frame clones and leaves some out. The data hold 540,000 or so clones, with 78% observed a single time. The data were also submitted as part of a second study, on human thymus T cells. Per that study: Thymic and blood repertoires appeared to show biased V and J gene usage.

The rearrangement joins TRBV21-1 to TRBJ2-7; TRBD1, the table's D call, was not compared with the DNA. TRBV21-1 is recorded as a pseudogene. This receptor was identified in a boy under two years old with a congenital heart defect. Sequenced: thymocytes. The CDR3 bases are TGTGCCAGCCCGCCCTCCGAGTGGGACAGGGGCTACGAGCAGTACTTC. Its protein is CASPPSEWDRGYEQYF.